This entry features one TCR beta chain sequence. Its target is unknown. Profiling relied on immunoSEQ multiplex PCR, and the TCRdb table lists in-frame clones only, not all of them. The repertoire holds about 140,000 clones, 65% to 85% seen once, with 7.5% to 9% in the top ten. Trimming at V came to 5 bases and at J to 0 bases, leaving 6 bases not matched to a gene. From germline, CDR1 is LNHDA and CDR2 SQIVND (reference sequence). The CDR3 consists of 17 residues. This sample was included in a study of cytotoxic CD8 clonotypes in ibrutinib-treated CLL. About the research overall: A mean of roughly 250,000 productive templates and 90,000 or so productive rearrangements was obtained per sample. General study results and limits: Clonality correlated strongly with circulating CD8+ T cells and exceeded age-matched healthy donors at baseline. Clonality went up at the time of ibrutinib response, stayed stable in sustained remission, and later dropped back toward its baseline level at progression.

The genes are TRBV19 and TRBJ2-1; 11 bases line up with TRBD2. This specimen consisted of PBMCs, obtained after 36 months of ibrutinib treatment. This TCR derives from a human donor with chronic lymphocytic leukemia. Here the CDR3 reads CASSLSSGRSSYNEQFF. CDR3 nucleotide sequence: TGTGCCAGTAGTCTGTCTAGCGGGAGGAGCTCCTACAATGAGCAGTTCTTC.